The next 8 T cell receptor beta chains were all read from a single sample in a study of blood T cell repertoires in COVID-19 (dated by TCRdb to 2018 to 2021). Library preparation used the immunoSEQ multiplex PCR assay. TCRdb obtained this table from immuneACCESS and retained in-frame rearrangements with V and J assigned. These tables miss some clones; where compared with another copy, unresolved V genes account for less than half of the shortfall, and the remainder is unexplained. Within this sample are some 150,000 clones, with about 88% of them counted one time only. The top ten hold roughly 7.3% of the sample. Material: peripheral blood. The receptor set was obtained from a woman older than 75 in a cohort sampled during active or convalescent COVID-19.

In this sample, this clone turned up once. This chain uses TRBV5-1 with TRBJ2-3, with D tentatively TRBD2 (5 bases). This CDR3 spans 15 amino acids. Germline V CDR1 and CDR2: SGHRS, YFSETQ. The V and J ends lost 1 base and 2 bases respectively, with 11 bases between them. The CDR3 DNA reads TGCGCCAGCAGCTTGCCGGGGTTTCCCACAGATACGCAGTATTTT. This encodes CASSLPGFPTDTQYF.

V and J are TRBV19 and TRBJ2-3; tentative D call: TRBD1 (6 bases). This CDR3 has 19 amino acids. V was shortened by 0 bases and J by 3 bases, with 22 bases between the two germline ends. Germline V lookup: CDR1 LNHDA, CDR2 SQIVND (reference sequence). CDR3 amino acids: CASSIDRTSRGPLTDTQYF. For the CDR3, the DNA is TGTGCCAGTAGTATAGATCGAACCTCCAGGGGACCCTTAACAGATACGCAGTATTTT.

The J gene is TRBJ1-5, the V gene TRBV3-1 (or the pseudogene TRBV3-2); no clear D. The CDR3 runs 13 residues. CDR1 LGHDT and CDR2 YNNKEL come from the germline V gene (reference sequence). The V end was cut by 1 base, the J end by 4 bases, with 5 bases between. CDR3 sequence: CASSQGGNQPQHF. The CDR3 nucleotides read TGTGCCAGCAGCCAAGGAGGAAATCAGCCCCAGCATTTT.

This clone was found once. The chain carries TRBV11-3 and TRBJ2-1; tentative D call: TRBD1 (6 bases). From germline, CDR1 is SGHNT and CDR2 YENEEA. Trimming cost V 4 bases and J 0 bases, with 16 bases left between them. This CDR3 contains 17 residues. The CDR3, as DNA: TGTGCCAGCAGCTCCCTGGGGGCTTTTTCCTCCTACAATGAGCAGTTCTTC. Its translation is CASSSLGAFSSYNEQFF.

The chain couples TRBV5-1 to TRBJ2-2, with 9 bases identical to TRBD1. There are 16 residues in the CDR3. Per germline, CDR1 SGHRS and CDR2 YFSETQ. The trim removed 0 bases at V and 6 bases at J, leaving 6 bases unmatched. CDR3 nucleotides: TGCGCCAGCAGCTTGGTGGGACAGGGTTTTCCCGGGGAGCTGTTTTTT. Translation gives CASSLVGQGFPGELFF.

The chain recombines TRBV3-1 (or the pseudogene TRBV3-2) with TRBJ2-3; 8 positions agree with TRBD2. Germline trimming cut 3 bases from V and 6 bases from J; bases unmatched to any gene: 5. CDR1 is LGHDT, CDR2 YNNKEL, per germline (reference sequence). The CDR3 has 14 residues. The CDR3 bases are TGTGCCAGCAGCCATCGGGGGGGCGTGGATACGCAGTATTTT. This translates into CASSHRGGVDTQYF.

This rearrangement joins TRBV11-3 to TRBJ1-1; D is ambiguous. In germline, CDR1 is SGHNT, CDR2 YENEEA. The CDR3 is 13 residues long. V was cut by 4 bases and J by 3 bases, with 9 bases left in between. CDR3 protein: CASSYPGDTEAFF. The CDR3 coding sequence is TGTGCCAGCAGCTACCCCGGGGACACTGAAGCTTTCTTT.

CDR3 sequence reads: CASSSYTELYEQYF. The CDR3 DNA reads TGTGCCAGCAGTTCGTACACAGAACTCTACGAGCAGTACTTC. The V and J genes are TRBV28 and TRBJ2-7; D gene ambiguous. Per germline, CDR1 MDHEN and CDR2 SYDVKM. Trimming removed 4 bases from V and 3 bases from J, with 13 bases in between. The CDR3 consists of 14 residues.